The clone carrying this T cell receptor (beta chain) was seen ten or more times. Its antigen remains unknown. The data belong to a study of T cells in Graves' hyperthyroidism and ophthalmopathy. Points from the study as a whole: Ophthalmopathy was predicted by the model a median of 6.5 months ahead of onset.

Germline CDR1 and CDR2: LGHDT and YNNKEL (reference sequence). This CDR3 contains 17 residues. The V gene end was trimmed by 4 bases and the J gene end by 5 bases; junction bases not matched to a gene: 12. The source material, RNA transcripts, was used to amplify TCR beta CDR3 regions. The HTBI primer set was used in a first-round RT-PCR of the TCR CDR3. In TCRdb, the multiplex PCR reads were re-called with MiXCR into one record per CDR3 protein. The sample consists of fewer than 450,000 distinct CDR3 sequences, 17% of them appearing once. The sequence was collected from a woman in her thirties with Graves' hyperthyroidism that later progressed to Graves' ophthalmopathy. The chain recombines TRBV3-1 with TRBJ2-5, with 11 bases matching TRBD2. Sequencing used blood. In DNA, the CDR3 is TGTGCCAGCAGCCCATCCTATAGCGGGGGGGCCGTCGAGACCCAGTACTTC. Translating gives CASSPSYSGGAVETQYF.